Listed here are 10 T cell receptor beta chains from one sample, sequenced in a study of OX40 agonist ivuxolimab in advanced cancers. TCRdb's table, derived via immunoSEQ multiplex PCR, lists solely in-frame clones and lacks some. The repertoire holds about 68,000 clones, 91% seen once, with around 0.33% in the top ten. Sequenced here: CD4+ or CD8+ T cells sorted from blood, sampled in a trial of the OX40 agonist ivuxolimab. All receptors come from an adult with an advanced solid tumor such as melanoma, head and neck, liver or kidney cancer.

The chain couples TRBV18 to TRBJ2-7, with 10 positions matching TRBD2. V lost 1 base to trimming and J lost 7 bases; unmatched junction nucleotides: 7. From germline, CDR1 is KGHSH and CDR2 LQKENI. This CDR3 is built from 15 residues. This CDR3 reads CASSPRSGRAREQYF. The CDR3 nucleotides read TGTGCCAGCTCACCACGCAGCGGGAGGGCCAGGGAGCAGTACTTC.

The J gene is TRBJ1-4, the V gene TRBV11-2; D is undetermined. Deletions cut 0 bases from V and 8 bases from J, with 10 bases between. The CDR3 consists of 14 residues. Per germline, CDR1 SGHAT and CDR2 FQNNGV. This CDR3 reads CASSLEATREKLFF. The CDR3 nucleotides read TGTGCCAGCAGCTTAGAGGCCACACGGGAAAAACTGTTTTTT.

The rearrangement links TRBV2 to TRBJ2-7; D is possibly TRBD1 (6 bases). Germline V gene sequence: CDR1 SNHLY, CDR2 FYNNEI. V lost 4 bases, J lost 6 bases, and 13 bases lay in between. The CDR3 has 13 amino acids. The DNA of the CDR3 is TGTGCCAGCAGTGCGGCGACAGGTATCGAGCAGTACTTC. It yields the protein CASSAATGIEQYF.

As DNA, the CDR3 is TGTGCCAGCAGCTTAAGGGGGGGAGAAGATAATTCACCCCTCCACTTT. It translates to CASSLRGGEDNSPLHF. V is TRBV7-9 and J is TRBJ1-6, with a tentative D call TRBD1 (6 bases). CDR1 is SEHNR, CDR2 FQNEAQ, per germline (reference sequence). V lost 2 bases to trimming and J lost 5 bases, with 13 bases between them. The CDR3 is made up of 16 amino acids. Drawing the rest from reference TRBV7-9 and TRBJ1-6, the complete variable domain is DTGVSQNPRHKITKRGQNVTFRCDPISEHNRLYWYRQTLGQGPEFLTYFQNEAQLEKSRLLSDRFSAERPKGSFSTLEIQRTEQGDSAMYLCASSLRGGEDNSPLHFGNGTRLTVT.

The chain recombines TRBV10-3 with TRBJ2-7; TRBD1 agrees at 7 bases. V shed 5 bases, J shed 6 bases, and the junction held 7 bases outside the gene matches. The germline gives CDR1 ENHRY, CDR2 SYGVKD. This CDR3 comprises 13 residues. This CDR3 reads CAISPTGLGEQYF. CDR3 coding DNA: TGTGCCATCAGTCCGACAGGGCTCGGCGAGCAGTACTTC.

V is TRBV28 and J is TRBJ2-7, with 8 bases fitting TRBD1. Losses at the gene ends were 7 bases for V and 4 bases for J; bases not matched to a gene: 6. Germline V CDR1 and CDR2: MDHEN, SYDVKM. This CDR3 has 13 residues. The CDR3 DNA reads as TGTGCCAGCACCGAGACAGGGGCGTACGAGCAGTACTTC. Its translation is CASTETGAYEQYF.

The count of this clone is one. The rearrangement joins TRBV10-3 to TRBJ2-5; TRBD2 agrees at 11 bases. Germline V gives CDR1 ENHRY, CDR2 SYGVKD. CDR3 length: 15 residues. Trimming removed 6 bases from V and 3 bases from J; junction bases left unmatched: 6. The CDR3 protein is CAIRATGLAEETQYF. Here the CDR3 DNA reads TGTGCCATCAGGGCGACGGGACTAGCGGAAGAGACCCAGTACTTC.

The chain is built from TRBV7-8 and TRBJ1-5; D is undetermined. With 3 bases removed from V and 6 bases from J, the gap between germline ends came to 12 bases. CDR1 SGHVS and CDR2 FQNEAQ come from the germline V gene. This CDR3 is 14 amino acids long. The CDR3 DNA sequence: TGTGCCAGCAGCTTGGACCTTCGAGCTCAGCCCCAGCATTTT. This sequence encodes CASSLDLRAQPQHF. Using reference TRBV7-8 and TRBJ1-5 for the parts outside the CDR3, the full variable domain is GAGVSQSPRYKVAKRGQDVALRCDPISGHVSLFWYQQALGQGPEFLTYFQNEAQLDKSGLPSDRFFAERPEGSVSTLKIQRTQQEDSAVYLCASSLDLRAQPQHFGDGTRLSIL.

The chain recombines TRBV5-1 with TRBJ2-6; no clear D. V was pared by 0 bases and J by 3 bases, with 10 bases between. The CDR3 contains 16 residues. Germline-derived CDR1 and CDR2 are SGHRS and YFSETQ. DNA of the CDR3: TGCGCCAGCAGCTTGGCTTTTGGTAGTGGGGCCAACGTCCTGACTTTC. Its translation: CASSLAFGSGANVLTF.

The V gene is TRBV9, the J gene TRBJ2-2; D gene uncertain. Germline CDR1 reads SGDLS; CDR2 reads YYNGEE. V shed 6 bases and J shed 1 base, with 10 bases lying between them. CDR3 length equals 14 residues. The CDR3 DNA sequence: TGTGCCAGCACCTTTTCCGGGAACACCGGGGAGCTGTTTTTT. It specifies CASTFSGNTGELFF.